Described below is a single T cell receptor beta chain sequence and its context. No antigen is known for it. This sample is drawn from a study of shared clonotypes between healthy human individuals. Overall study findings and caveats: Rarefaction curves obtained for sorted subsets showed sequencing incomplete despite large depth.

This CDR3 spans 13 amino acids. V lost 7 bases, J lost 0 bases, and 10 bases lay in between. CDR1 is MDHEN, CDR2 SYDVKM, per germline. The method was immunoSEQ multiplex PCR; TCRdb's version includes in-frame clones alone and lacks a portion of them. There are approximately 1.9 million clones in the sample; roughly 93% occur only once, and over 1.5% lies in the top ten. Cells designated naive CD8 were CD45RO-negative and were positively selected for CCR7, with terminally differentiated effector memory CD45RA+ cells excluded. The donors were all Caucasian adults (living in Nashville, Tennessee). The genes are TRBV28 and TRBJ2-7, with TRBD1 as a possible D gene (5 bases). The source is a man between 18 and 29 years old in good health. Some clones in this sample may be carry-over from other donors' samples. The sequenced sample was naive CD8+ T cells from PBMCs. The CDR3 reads CASNDRSSYEQYF. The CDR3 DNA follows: TGTGCCAGCAATGACAGAAGCTCCTACGAGCAGTACTTC.